This T cell receptor (beta chain) comes out of a study of cytomegalovirus exposure and HLA in healthy donors. Study-level background: Unique TCRs numbering about 85 million, obtained from HLA-typed donors, made up an early data release. Study-wide findings and caveats: In a later analysis, V- and J-gene trimming of beta chains associated with a DCLRE1C missense variant, replicated independently. Reported performance of the classifier showed diagnosis of cytomegalovirus status with high specificity and sensitivity.

A note on this clone: Its antigen is undetermined. The junction does not match germline at one end; this may be a read error.

From germline, CDR1 is SEHNR and CDR2 FQNEAQ (reference sequence). The CDR3 loop spans 15 amino acids. 13 Jbeta primers and 60 Vbeta primers were used for the PCR. Generated by immunoSEQ multiplex PCR, the TCRdb table keeps only in-frame clones and is missing some. Here the sample spans about 130,000 clones, about 78% being singletons. This clonotype originated in a human donor in good health. Sequencing was done on a sample of PBMCs. J is TRBJ2-3 and V is TRBV7-9, with 9 bases aligning to TRBD1. CDR3 loop: CSSSLGGTGSDTQYF. In nucleotides, the CDR3 is TGTTCCAGCAGCTTAGGGGGGACAGGGTCAGATACGCAGTATTTT.